This T cell receptor (beta chain) is drawn from a study of vaccination and CD4 T cells after COVID-19. Across the study: Post-COVID sampling occurred a median approximately 93 days after diagnosis (range 35 to 161).

Cultured CD4+ T-cell DNA underwent Oncomine TCR Beta short-read sequencing. MiXCR was run by TCRdb on the PCR reads, yielding one entry per CDR3 protein. The table records approximately 19,000 distinct CDR3 sequences, approximately 70% of them present only once. The CDR3 length is 12 residues. Germline-derived CDR1 and CDR2 are SEHNR and FQNEAQ (reference sequence). Trimming took off 4 bases at V and 4 bases at J, with 7 bases between the two ends. On this clonotype itself: Antigen: not known.

Sample treatment: roughly ten-day PBMC culture with coronavirus spike peptide pools or control peptides (ViraFEST assay). Study conclusions and caveats: Among those convalescent, a median roughly 90% of reactive clones emerged solely post-vaccination.

Sequenced: CD4+ T cells from blood, cultured in vitro. This chain uses TRBV7-9 with TRBJ1-1; maybe TRBD1 (5 bases). This receptor was identified in a human donor who had recovered from COVID-19. The CDR3 region has the DNA TGTGCCAGCAGCTCGGGGGGCACTGAAGCTTTCTTT. Its translation is CASSSGGTEAFF.